This T cell receptor (beta chain) is from a study of OX40 agonist ivuxolimab in advanced cancers. In the study overall: Treatment received earlier with anti-PD-1, anti-PD-L1 or anti-CTLA-4 agents was allowed, and 40% had some. One hepatocellular carcinoma and a couple of cutaneous melanoma patients partially responded. Findings and caveats of the study: Both blood CD4+ and CD8+ T cells showed clonal growth by week 6 at 0.1 to 3.0 mg/kg.

Details on this clone: What it recognizes is unknown.

Sequencing was performed with immunoSEQ multiplex PCR; in TCRdb, only in-frame clones are kept and a portion is missing. The profile covers 57,000 or so clones, with around 81% appearing a single time and under 3.5% taken by the ten largest. This CDR3 contains 13 residues. The ends were cut back, 3 bases at V and 7 bases at J, with 12 bases in the middle. Per the germline V gene, CDR1 is MNHEY and CDR2 is SMNVEV (reference sequence). This receptor was taken from an adult with an advanced solid tumor such as melanoma, head and neck, liver or kidney cancer. The specimen was CD4+ or CD8+ T cells sorted from blood, collected in a trial of the OX40 agonist ivuxolimab. The chain carries TRBV27 and TRBJ1-1; D possibly corresponds to TRBD1 (6 bases). CDR3 nucleotides: TGTGCCAGCAGTTTGAGTTTAGGGGGTGAAGCTTTCTTT. It codes for CASSLSLGGEAFF.